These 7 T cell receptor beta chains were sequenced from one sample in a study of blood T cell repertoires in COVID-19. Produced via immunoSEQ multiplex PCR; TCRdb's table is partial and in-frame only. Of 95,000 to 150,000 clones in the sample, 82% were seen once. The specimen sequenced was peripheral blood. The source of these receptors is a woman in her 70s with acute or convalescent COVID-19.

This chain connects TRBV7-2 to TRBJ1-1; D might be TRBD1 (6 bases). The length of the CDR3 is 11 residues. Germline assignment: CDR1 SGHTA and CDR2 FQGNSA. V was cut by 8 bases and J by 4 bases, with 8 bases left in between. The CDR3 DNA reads TGTGCCAGCGGACAGCTCACTGAAGCTTTCTTT. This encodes CASGQLTEAFF.

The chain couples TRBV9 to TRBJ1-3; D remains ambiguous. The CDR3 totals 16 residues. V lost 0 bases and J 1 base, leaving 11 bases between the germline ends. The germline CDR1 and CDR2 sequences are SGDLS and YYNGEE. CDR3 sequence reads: CASSVEPWRSGNTIYF. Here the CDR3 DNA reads TGTGCCAGCAGCGTAGAGCCTTGGAGGTCTGGAAACACCATATATTTT.

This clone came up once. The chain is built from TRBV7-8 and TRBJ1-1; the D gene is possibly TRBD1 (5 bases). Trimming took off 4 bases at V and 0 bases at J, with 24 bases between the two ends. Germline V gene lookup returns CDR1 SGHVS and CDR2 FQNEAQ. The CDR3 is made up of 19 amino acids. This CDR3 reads CASSSRSILPGNVNTEAFF. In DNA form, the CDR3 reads TGTGCCAGCAGCTCTAGGTCTATTTTACCAGGGAACGTGAACACTGAAGCTTTCTTT. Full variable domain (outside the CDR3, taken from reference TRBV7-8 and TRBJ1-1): GAGVSQSPRYKVAKRGQDVALRCDPISGHVSLFWYQQALGQGPEFLTYFQNEAQLDKSGLPSDRFFAERPEGSVSTLKIQRTQQEDSAVYLCASSSRSILPGNVNTEAFFGQGTRLTVV.

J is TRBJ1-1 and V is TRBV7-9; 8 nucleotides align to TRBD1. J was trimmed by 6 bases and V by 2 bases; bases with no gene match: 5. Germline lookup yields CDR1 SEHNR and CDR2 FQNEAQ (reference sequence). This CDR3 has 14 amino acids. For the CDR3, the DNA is TGTGCCAGCAGCTTACAGGGGGCTTCGTCTGAAGCTTTCTTT. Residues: CASSLQGASSEAFF.

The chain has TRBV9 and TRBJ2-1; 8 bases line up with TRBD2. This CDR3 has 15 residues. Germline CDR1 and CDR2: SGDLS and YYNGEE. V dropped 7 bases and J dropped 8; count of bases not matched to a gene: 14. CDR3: CASDLGGGPGDEQFF. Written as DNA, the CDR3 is TGTGCCAGCGACCTAGGCGGGGGGCCTGGGGATGAGCAGTTCTTC. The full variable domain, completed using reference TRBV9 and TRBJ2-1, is DSGVTQTPKHLITATGQRVTLRCSPRSGDLSVYWYQQSLDQGLQFLIQYYNGEERAKGNILERFSAQQFPDLHSELNLSSLELGDSALYFCASDLGGGPGDEQFFGPGTRLTVL.

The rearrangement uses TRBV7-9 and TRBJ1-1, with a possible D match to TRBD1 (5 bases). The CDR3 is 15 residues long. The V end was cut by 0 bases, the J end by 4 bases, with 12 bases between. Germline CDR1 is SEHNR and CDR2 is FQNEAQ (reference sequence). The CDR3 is CASSLAPAGSTEAFF. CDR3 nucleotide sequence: TGTGCCAGCAGCTTAGCGCCGGCAGGGTCCACTGAAGCTTTCTTT.

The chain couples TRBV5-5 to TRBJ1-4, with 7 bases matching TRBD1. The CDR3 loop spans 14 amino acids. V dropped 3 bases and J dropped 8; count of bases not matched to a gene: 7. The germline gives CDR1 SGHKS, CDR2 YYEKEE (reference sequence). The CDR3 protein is CASSSQGWGEKLFF. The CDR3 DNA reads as TGTGCCAGCAGCTCACAGGGGTGGGGAGAAAAACTGTTTTTT.